One and the same sample provided the 20 T cell receptor beta chains below, sequenced in a study of identical twins. TCRdb re-analysed the 5' RACE reads in MiXCR, keeping a single row per CDR3 protein. Here the sample spans about 900,000 distinct CDR3 sequences, about 12% being singletons. In addition, the sample was reused for a study of yellow fever vaccine responses in identical twins.

The sample was PBMCs. These receptor sequences come from a woman between 18 and 30 years old in good health.

This clonotype appeared a few times. The chain couples TRBV9 to TRBJ1-6; possible D gene TRBD1, 6 bases. The ends were cut back, 3 bases at V and 3 bases at J, with 10 bases in the middle. This CDR3 has 15 residues. The germline CDR1 and CDR2 sequences are SGDLS and YYNGEE. CDR3 sequence: CASSALTGYNSPLHF. The CDR3 DNA reads TGTGCCAGCAGCGCCCTGACAGGCTATAATTCACCCCTCCACTTT.

This clonotype was seen more than once but under ten times. The rearrangement uses TRBV9 and TRBJ2-5; 11 nucleotides match TRBD2. Germline V gene sequence: CDR1 SGDLS, CDR2 YYNGEE. The trim removed 3 bases at V and 5 bases at J, leaving 3 bases unmatched. There are 14 residues in the CDR3. In DNA, the CDR3 is TGTGCCAGCAGCGAACGGACTAGCGGGGAGACCCAGTACTTC. It is translated as CASSERTSGETQYF.

The chain combines TRBV12-3 or TRBV12-4 with TRBJ2-7; 15 positions match TRBD2. The CDR3 has 16 residues. Germline trimming cut 5 bases from V and 2 bases from J; bases unmatched to any gene: 4. For the CDR3, the DNA is TGTGCCAGCAGTGGGGGACTAGCGGGAGGTACCTACGAGCAGTACTTC. It yields the protein CASSGGLAGGTYEQYF.

This clonotype has a handful of counts. This chain connects TRBV10-3 to TRBJ2-1, with D uncertain. The V and J ends lost 10 bases and 9 bases respectively, with 16 bases between them. The germline CDR1 and CDR2 sequences are ENHRY and SYGVKD. The CDR3 spans 12 residues. The CDR3, as DNA: TGTGCCACCGCCCCGACCTTCGCTGAGCAGTTCTTC. This encodes CATAPTFAEQFF.

This clonotype showed up just a few times. The gene calls are TRBV6-6 and TRBJ2-1, with D perhaps TRBD1 (5 bases). The germline gives CDR1 MNHNY, CDR2 SVGAGI (reference sequence). Trimming left V 2 bases short and J 9 bases short, with 11 bases between. There are 13 residues in the CDR3. CDR3 sequence (DNA): TGTGCCAGCAGTTACCCACAGGCCGGTGAGCAGTTCTTC. It translates to CASSYPQAGEQFF.

Only a few counts were recorded for this clonotype. CDR3 bases: TGTGCCAGTACCAATGGGCAGCATGAAGCTTTCTTT. Translating it yields CASTNGQHEAFF. V is TRBV19 and J is TRBJ1-1; D is ambiguous. Germline CDR1 LNHDA, CDR2 SQIVND (reference sequence). Trimming removed 7 bases at V and 7 bases at J, with 13 bases between. This CDR3 contains 12 residues.

The chain recombines TRBV27 with TRBJ2-3; 7 nucleotides line up with TRBD2. The CDR3 totals 15 residues. Germline CDR1 reads MNHEY; CDR2 reads SMNVEV (reference sequence). Trimming took 3 bases from V and 6 from J; bases not matched to a gene: 9. CDR3 in DNA: TGTGCCAGCAGTTTGGGGGGGAGTTGGGGGGATACGCAGTATTTT. Its translation: CASSLGGSWGDTQYF.

This clonotype was picked up a small number of times. The chain combines TRBV28 with TRBJ1-2, with 9 positions matching TRBD1. The ends lost 6 bases at V and 13 bases at J; junction bases unmatched: 15. The germline CDR1 and CDR2 sequences are MDHEN and SYDVKM. CDR3 length equals 14 residues. The CDR3 coding sequence is TGTGCCAGCAGCGAACCGGGACAGGGAACCTTCGTCACCTTC. This translates into CASSEPGQGTFVTF.

V gene TRBV4-1 combines with J gene TRBJ2-1; 11 bases agree with TRBD2. The germline CDR1 and CDR2 sequences are MGHRA and YSYEKL. This CDR3 has 19 amino acids. After removal of 4 bases from V and 1 base from J, the junction contained 12 bases not matched to a gene. This CDR3 reads CASSPLALAGGGSYNEQFF. The CDR3 DNA reads TGCGCCAGCAGCCCCCTGGCCCTAGCGGGAGGAGGTTCCTACAATGAGCAGTTCTTC.

The rearrangement uses TRBV5-1 and TRBJ2-1; maybe TRBD1 (5 bases). The germline V and J ends were trimmed by 4 bases and 7 bases, with 18 bases remaining between them. Germline CDR1 reads SGHRS; CDR2 reads YFSETQ. The CDR3 runs to 15 residues. CDR3: CASSPTGTGTNEQFF. The CDR3 coding sequence is TGCGCCAGCAGCCCCACCGGTACAGGTACTAATGAGCAGTTCTTC.

The CDR3 nucleotides read TGTGCCAGCAGTCTGGGGGCGGGAGTACCCAATGAGCAGTTCTTC. Translating it yields CASSLGAGVPNEQFF. The genes are TRBV28 and TRBJ2-1, with a tentative D call TRBD2 (7 bases). The germline V and J ends were trimmed by 5 bases and 6 bases, with 17 bases remaining between them. The CDR3 runs 15 residues. Germline V lookup: CDR1 MDHEN, CDR2 SYDVKM.

The genes are TRBV5-1 and TRBJ2-7, with D possibly matching TRBD2 (5 bases). The germline V gene has CDR1 SGHRS and CDR2 YFSETQ. The CDR3 totals 15 residues. Between the trimmed V and J ends, which lost 0 bases and 0 bases, there was a span of 10 bases. Written as DNA, the CDR3 is TGCGCCAGCAGCTTGGCGTGGGAGAGCTCCTACGAGCAGTACTTC. Its translation: CASSLAWESSYEQYF.

This clonotype has a count of ten or more. This rearrangement joins TRBV5-1 to TRBJ1-4; D is uncertain. The V gene's germline CDR1 is SGHRS and CDR2 YFSETQ. The CDR3 is made up of 15 amino acids. V was trimmed by 4 bases and J by 0 bases, leaving 10 bases between them. This CDR3 is CASSRNSATNEKLFF. CDR3 DNA: TGCGCCAGCAGCCGAAACAGCGCAACTAATGAAAAACTGTTTTTT.

This clonotype was found many times. The chain combines TRBV9 with TRBJ2-6; tentative D call: TRBD2 (5 bases). The germline V gene encodes CDR1 SGDLS and CDR2 YYNGEE. V shed 6 bases and J shed 0 bases, with 7 bases lying between them. This CDR3 contains 14 residues. CDR3 bases: TGTGCCAGCATGGGGAGCTCTGGGGCCAACGTCCTGACTTTC. It translates to CASMGSSGANVLTF.

The chain combines TRBV7-9 with TRBJ2-2; tentatively, D is TRBD2 (6 bases). This CDR3 has 15 amino acids. The germline V and J ends were trimmed by 3 bases and 4 bases, with 12 bases remaining between them. Germline CDR1 and CDR2: SEHNR and FQNEAQ (reference sequence). CDR3 DNA: TGTGCCAGCAGCTTTAGGCGGGACCCCACCGGGGAGCTGTTTTTT. This translates into CASSFRRDPTGELFF. The whole variable domain, filled in from reference TRBV7-9 and TRBJ2-2, reads DTGVSQNPRHKITKRGQNVTFRCDPISEHNRLYWYRQTLGQGPEFLTYFQNEAQLEKSRLLSDRFSAERPKGSFSTLEIQRTEQGDSAMYLCASSFRRDPTGELFFGEGSRLTVL.

This clonotype was seen many times. The rearrangement links TRBV12-3 or TRBV12-4 to TRBJ2-3, with TRBD2 matching over 12 bases. The CDR3 length is 13 residues. Trimming at V came to 8 bases and at J to 3 bases, leaving 0 bases not matched to a gene. CDR3 loop: CASLAGGTDTQYF. CDR3 nucleotide sequence: TGTGCCAGCCTAGCGGGAGGGACAGATACGCAGTATTTT.

The sample holds a few counts of this clonotype. The chain carries TRBV25-1 and TRBJ1-2, with TRBD1 as a possible D gene (6 bases). The CDR3 contains 12 residues. Germline lookup yields CDR1 MGHDK and CDR2 SYGVNS. The germline V and J ends were trimmed by 8 bases and 6 bases, with 13 bases remaining between them. The CDR3 DNA is TGTGCCAGCGAGGCGGGGGCAAATGGCTACACCTTC. This encodes CASEAGANGYTF.

This clonotype appeared many times. The chain couples TRBV29-1 to TRBJ2-4; weak D call: TRBD1 (6 bases). The CDR3 runs 14 residues. Germline V gives CDR1 SQVTM, CDR2 ANQGSEA. The germline V and J ends were trimmed by 7 bases and 0 bases, with 13 bases remaining between them. CDR3 residues: CSADLTGAKNIQYF. CDR3 DNA sequence: TGCAGCGCCGACCTGACAGGAGCCAAAAACATTCAGTACTTC. Full variable domain (rest looked up from reference TRBV29-1 and TRBJ2-4): SAVISQKPSRDICQRGTSLTIQCQVDSQVTMMFWYRQQPGQSLTLIATANQGSEATYESGFVIDKFPISRPNLTFSTLTVSNMSPEDSSIYLCSADLTGAKNIQYFGAGTRLSVL.

In this sample, this clonotype turned up a few times. J is TRBJ1-5 and V is TRBV20-1, with D maybe TRBD1 (5 bases). Germline loops: CDR1 DFQATT, CDR2 SNEGSKA (reference sequence). V lost 4 bases, J lost 5 bases, and 12 bases lay in between. This CDR3 contains 13 residues. CDR3 DNA: TGCAGTGCTAACCGGGACTTCGATCAGCCCCAGCATTTT. Translation gives CSANRDFDQPQHF.

Only a few counts were recorded for this clonotype. V usage is TRBV5-1 and J usage is TRBJ1-2; 8 bases are a match to TRBD1. CDR1 is SGHRS and CDR2 is YFSETQ in the germline V gene. The V segment lost 0 bases and the J segment 3 bases; nucleotides outside the gene matches: 13. The CDR3 totals 18 residues. The CDR3 DNA is TGCGCCAGCAGCTTGGCATCACCGGGACTGACAGGGGACTATGGCTACACCTTC. It specifies CASSLASPGLTGDYGYTF.